This T cell receptor beta chain emerged from a study of T cell changes during pregnancy in multiple sclerosis. Data came from immunoSEQ multiplex PCR; TCRdb stores just in-frame clones and leaves some out. The table lists about 97,000 clones, 90% of them singletons. Germline values: CDR1 MRHNA, CDR2 SNTAGT. The J segment lost 5 bases and the V segment lost 3 bases, leaving 7 bases of the junction unmatched. The CDR3 runs to 15 residues. The chain carries TRBV6-4 and TRBJ1-2; TRBD1 agrees at 9 bases. The TCR was taken from a female donor in good health, enrolled as a control in a pregnancy study. Sample: peripheral blood, taken in the second trimester of pregnancy. DNA for the CDR3: TGTGCCAGCAGTGAATCCGGGACAGGGATATATGGCTACACCTTC. Protein: CASSESGTGIYGYTF.